This note documents a single TCR beta chain sequence. What it binds is unknown. Healthy bone marrow donors formed the donor group. The data were taken from a study of cytomegalovirus exposure and HLA in healthy donors. General study results and limits: In a later analysis, TCR beta V- and J-gene trimming showed a link to a missense DCLRE1C variant. Earlier analysis yielded a pattern in which most TCR beta V segments were productive about 90% or about 30% of the time.

Germline CDR1 reads KGHSH; CDR2 reads LQKENI. The germline V and J ends were trimmed by 3 bases and 0 bases, with 9 bases remaining between them. The CDR3 spans 15 residues. Researchers ran the PCR with 60 Vbeta and 13 Jbeta primers. Assay used: immunoSEQ multiplex PCR; TCRdb lists only in-frame clones, some missing. The sample contains about 120,000 clones, about 78% of which appear only once. The chain couples TRBV18 to TRBJ1-3; D might be TRBD1 (6 bases). Input material: PBMCs. The TCR sequence derives from a female donor in good health and CMV-seronegative. The CDR3 sequence is CASSPTQGSGNTIYF. The CDR3 DNA reads as TGTGCCAGCTCACCTACACAGGGCTCTGGAAACACCATATATTTT.